Listed below are T cell receptor beta chains from one sample, sequenced in a study of blood T cell repertoires in COVID-19. Libraries were prepared by immunoSEQ multiplex PCR; TCRdb keeps only in-frame clonotypes and omits some of them. Among 45,000 to 50,000 clones listed, 80% to 90% were seen once. The sample was peripheral blood. The receptors were gathered from a woman older than 75 with COVID-19, enrolled during active disease. The conserved cysteine and the conserved F or W are not part of the CDR3 here. The D gene is left open where the match is weak.

CDR3aa | d_gene | j_gene | v_gene
ASSWGLAGAPGELF | TRBD2 | TRBJ2-2 | TRBV5-1
ASSLGSSGWETQY | NA | TRBJ2-5 | TRBV11-3
ASSPSGTSGYEQY | TRBD2 | TRBJ2-7 | TRBV19
ASTRLAGVPGELF | TRBD2 | TRBJ2-2 | TRBV19
ASSKTGGGQPQH | TRBD1 | TRBJ1-5 | TRBV5-1
ASSLERGSSLHGYT | NA | TRBJ1-2 | TRBV7-2
ASNIETVYGYT | NA | TRBJ1-2 | TRBV28
ASSSSGTGTTGYGYT | TRBD1 | TRBJ1-2 | TRBV7-2
ASSPGSGRAGSDTQY | TRBD2 | TRBJ2-3 | TRBV5-4
ASSLGRRGGQEKLF | NA | TRBJ1-4 | TRBV7-9
ASSLSGRASLGTQY | TRBD2 | TRBJ2-3 | TRBV28
ASSSTVKAKNIQY | NA | TRBJ2-4 | TRBV7-2
ATSRDRQASQY | NA | TRBJ2-3 | TRBV15
ASSLVGGSGNTIY | NA | TRBJ1-3 | TRBV7-6
ASSQPPEFNEQY | NA | TRBJ2-7 | TRBV6-5
ASSLSSDRGGGYT | TRBD1 | TRBJ1-2 | TRBV18
ASSYPASLFRDFSYNEQF | NA | TRBJ2-1 | TRBV6-7
ASTLGLAAYNEQF | TRBD2 | TRBJ2-1 | TRBV19
ASSKAGGPYSNQPQH | NA | TRBJ1-5 | TRBV21-1
ASSPDSNQPQH | NA | TRBJ1-5 | TRBV18
ASSPGQGPHEQY | TRBD1 | TRBJ2-7 | TRBV7-9
ASRPGTFTEAF | NA | TRBJ1-1 | TRBV7-2
ASSNSGTSGRRVTGELF | TRBD2 | TRBJ2-2 | TRBV7-3
ASSFEVASYQETQY | NA | TRBJ2-5 | TRBV27
ASSYSSLYEQY | NA | TRBJ2-7 | TRBV6-2/TRBV6-3
AISQGGEQPQH | NA | TRBJ1-5 | TRBV10-3
ASSPSPGQGDYEQY | TRBD1 | TRBJ2-7 | TRBV7-7
ASSQVSGLNEKLF | NA | TRBJ1-4 | TRBV4-2
ASSLGQTIRNTEAF | NA | TRBJ1-1 | TRBV7-2
ARGDSPTLGYGYT | NA | TRBJ1-2 | TRBV2
ASSLRGSYGYT | NA | TRBJ1-2 | TRBV28
ASSLRLPGLYEKLF | NA | TRBJ1-4 | TRBV27
ASSPFPQYEQY | NA | TRBJ2-7 | TRBV19
ASSPGQGSYEQY | TRBD1 | TRBJ2-7 | TRBV11-3
ATSDLTGGPLGTNEKLF | NA | TRBJ1-4 | TRBV24-1
ASRRDSYGYT | TRBD1 | TRBJ1-2 | TRBV9
ASSFDRDQPQH | TRBD1 | TRBJ1-5 | TRBV5-6
ASSLGRRGNYEQY | NA | TRBJ2-7 | TRBV5-1
ASSYTPGQGYEQY | TRBD1 | TRBJ2-7 | TRBV6-5
ASSLGRTPGPRGF | NA | TRBJ2-1 | TRBV7-3
ASSIYRETGELF | NA | TRBJ2-2 | TRBV9
SASAPGLATNEQY | TRBD2 | TRBJ2-7 | TRBV20-1
ASSLYNRGNQPQH | TRBD1 | TRBJ1-5 | TRBV18
ASSKRQGQAF | TRBD1 | TRBJ1-1 | TRBV11-3
ASSPTATGRNEQF | NA | TRBJ2-1 | TRBV5-5
ASSIVAGGFNSPLH | TRBD1 | TRBJ1-6 | TRBV19
ASGLVGVDFINQPQH | NA | TRBJ1-5 | TRBV12-5